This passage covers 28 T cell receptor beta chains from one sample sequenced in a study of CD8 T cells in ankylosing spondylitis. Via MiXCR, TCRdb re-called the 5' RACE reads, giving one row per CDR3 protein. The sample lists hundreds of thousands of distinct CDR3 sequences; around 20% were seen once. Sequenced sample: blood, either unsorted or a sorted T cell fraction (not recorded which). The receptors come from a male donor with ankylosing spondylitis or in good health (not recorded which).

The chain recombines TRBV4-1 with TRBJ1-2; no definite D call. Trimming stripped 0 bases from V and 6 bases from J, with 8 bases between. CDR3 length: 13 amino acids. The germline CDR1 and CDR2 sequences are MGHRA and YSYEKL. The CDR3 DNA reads TGCGCCAGCAGCCAAGATCGAGGGCATGGCTACACCTTC. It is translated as CASSQDRGHGYTF.

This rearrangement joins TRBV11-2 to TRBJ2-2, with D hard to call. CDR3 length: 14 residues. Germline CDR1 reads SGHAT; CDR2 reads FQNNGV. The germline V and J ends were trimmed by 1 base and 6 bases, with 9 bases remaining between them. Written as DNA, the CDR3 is TGTGCCAGCAGCTTAGGCTGGACCTCCGGGGAGCTGTTTTTT. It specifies CASSLGWTSGELFF.

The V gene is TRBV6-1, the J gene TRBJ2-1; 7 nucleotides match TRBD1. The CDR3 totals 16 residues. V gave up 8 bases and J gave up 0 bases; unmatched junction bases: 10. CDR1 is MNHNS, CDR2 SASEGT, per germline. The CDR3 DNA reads TGTGCCAGCCCAATTAGGGGGCAGAGCTCCTACAATGAGCAGTTCTTC. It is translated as CASPIRGQSSYNEQFF.

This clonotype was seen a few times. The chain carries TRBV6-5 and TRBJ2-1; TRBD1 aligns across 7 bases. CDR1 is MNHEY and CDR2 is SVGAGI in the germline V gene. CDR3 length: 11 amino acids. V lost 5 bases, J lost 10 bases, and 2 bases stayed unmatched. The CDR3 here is CASSQGVEQFF. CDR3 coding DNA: TGTGCCAGCAGTCAGGGGGTGGAGCAGTTCTTC.

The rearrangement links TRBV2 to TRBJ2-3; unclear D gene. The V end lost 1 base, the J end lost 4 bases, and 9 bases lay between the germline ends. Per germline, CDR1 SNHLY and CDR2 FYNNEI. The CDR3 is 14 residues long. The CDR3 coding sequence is TGTGCCAGCAGTGAAGGAGTAGCTTCAGATACGCAGTATTTT. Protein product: CASSEGVASDTQYF.

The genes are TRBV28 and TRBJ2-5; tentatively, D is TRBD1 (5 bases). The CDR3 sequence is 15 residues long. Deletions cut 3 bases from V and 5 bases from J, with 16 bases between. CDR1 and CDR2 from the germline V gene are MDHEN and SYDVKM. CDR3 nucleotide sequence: TGTGCCAGCAGTTTTAGACAGAACTTATGGGAGACCCAGTACTTC. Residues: CASSFRQNLWETQYF. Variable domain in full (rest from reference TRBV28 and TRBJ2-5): DVKVTQSSRYLVKRTGEKVFLECVQDMDHENMFWYRQDPGLGLRLIYFSYDVKMKEKGDIPEGYSVSREKKERFSLILESASTNQTSMYLCASSFRQNLWETQYFGPGTRLLVL.

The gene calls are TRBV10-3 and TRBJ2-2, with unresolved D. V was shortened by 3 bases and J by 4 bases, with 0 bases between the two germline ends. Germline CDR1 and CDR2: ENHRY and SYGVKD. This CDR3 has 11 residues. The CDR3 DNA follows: TGTGCCATCAGTGACACCGGGGAGCTGTTTTTT. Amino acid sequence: CAISDTGELFF.

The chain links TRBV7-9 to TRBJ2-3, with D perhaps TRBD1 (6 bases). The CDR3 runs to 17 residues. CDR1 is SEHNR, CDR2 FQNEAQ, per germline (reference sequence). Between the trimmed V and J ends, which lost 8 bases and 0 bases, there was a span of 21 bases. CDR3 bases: TGTGCCAGCTCCGGGACAACCCCGTTGTCTAGCACAGATACGCAGTATTTT. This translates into CASSGTTPLSSTDTQYF.

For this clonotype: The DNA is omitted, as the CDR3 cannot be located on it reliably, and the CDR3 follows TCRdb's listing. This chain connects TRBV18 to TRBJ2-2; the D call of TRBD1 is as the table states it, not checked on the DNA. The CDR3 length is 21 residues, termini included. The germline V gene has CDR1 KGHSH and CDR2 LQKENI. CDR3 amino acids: CASSPRENSDRALGHRGAVFF.

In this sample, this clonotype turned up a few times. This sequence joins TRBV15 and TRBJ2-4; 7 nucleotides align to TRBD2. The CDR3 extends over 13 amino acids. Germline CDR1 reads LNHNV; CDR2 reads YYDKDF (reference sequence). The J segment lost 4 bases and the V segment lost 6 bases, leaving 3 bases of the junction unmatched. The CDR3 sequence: CATRGGGKNIQYF. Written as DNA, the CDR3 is TGTGCCACCAGGGGGGGGGGTAAAAACATTCAGTACTTC.

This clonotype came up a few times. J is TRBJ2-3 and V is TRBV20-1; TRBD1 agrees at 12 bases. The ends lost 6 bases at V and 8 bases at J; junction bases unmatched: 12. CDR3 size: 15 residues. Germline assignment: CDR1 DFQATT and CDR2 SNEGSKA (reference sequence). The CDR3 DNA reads TGCAGTGCCAAGGGGGGACAGGGGGCCCCCCGTACGCAGTATTTT. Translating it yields CSAKGGQGAPRTQYF.

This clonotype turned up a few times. CDR3 sequence: CASSLEYLDRHNEQFF. CDR3 DNA: TGTGCCAGCAGCTTAGAATACCTGGATCGGCACAATGAGCAGTTCTTC. V is TRBV7-9 and J is TRBJ2-1; unclear D gene. This CDR3 has 16 amino acids. V lost 1 base and J 5 bases, leaving 15 bases between the germline ends. CDR1 is SEHNR, CDR2 FQNEAQ, per germline (reference sequence).

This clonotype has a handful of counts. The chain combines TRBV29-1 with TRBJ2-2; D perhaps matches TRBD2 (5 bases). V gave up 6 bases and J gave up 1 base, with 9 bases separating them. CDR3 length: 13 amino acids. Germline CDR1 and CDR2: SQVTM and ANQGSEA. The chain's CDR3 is CSVPEENTGELFF. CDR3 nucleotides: TGCAGCGTCCCGGAGGAGAACACCGGGGAGCTGTTTTTT.

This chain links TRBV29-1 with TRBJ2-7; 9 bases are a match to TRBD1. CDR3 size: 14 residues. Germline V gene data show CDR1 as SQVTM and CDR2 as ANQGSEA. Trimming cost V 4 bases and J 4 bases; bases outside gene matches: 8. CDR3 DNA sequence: TGCAGCGTTGCAACGGGACAGGGTCTTTACGAGCAGTACTTC. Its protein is CSVATGQGLYEQYF.

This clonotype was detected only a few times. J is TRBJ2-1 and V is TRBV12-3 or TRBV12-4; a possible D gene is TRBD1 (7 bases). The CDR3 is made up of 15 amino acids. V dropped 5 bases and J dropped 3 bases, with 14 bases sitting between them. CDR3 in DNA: TGTGCCAGCAGTCTCAGGGGGGATGTCTACAATGAGCAGTTCTTC. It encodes CASSLRGDVYNEQFF.

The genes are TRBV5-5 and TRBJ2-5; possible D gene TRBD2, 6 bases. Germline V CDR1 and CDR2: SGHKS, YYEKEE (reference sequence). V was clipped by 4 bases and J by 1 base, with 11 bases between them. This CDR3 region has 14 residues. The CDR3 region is CASSAGTSQETQYF. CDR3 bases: TGTGCCAGCAGCGCAGGGACTTCCCAAGAGACCCAGTACTTC.

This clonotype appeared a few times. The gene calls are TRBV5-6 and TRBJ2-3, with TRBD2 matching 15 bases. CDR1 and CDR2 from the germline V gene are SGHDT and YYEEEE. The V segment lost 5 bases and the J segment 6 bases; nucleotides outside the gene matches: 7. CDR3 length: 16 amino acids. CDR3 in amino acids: CASRRTSGGAWDTQYF. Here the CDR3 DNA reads TGTGCCAGCAGGAGGACTAGCGGGGGGGCTTGGGATACGCAGTATTTT.

CDR3 loop: CASSSPRAGADTQYF. For the CDR3, the DNA is TGTGCCAGCAGCTCCCCCCGGGCGGGGGCAGATACGCAGTATTTT. V gene TRBV7-9 combines with J gene TRBJ2-3; 7 bases align to TRBD2. This CDR3 spans 15 amino acids. The trim removed 4 bases at V and 4 bases at J, leaving 8 bases unmatched. Germline V gene sequence: CDR1 SEHNR, CDR2 FQNEAQ (reference sequence). Combining the CDR3 with reference TRBV7-9 and TRBJ2-3 gives the whole variable domain DTGVSQNPRHKITKRGQNVTFRCDPISEHNRLYWYRQTLGQGPEFLTYFQNEAQLEKSRLLSDRFSAERPKGSFSTLEIQRTEQGDSAMYLCASSSPRAGADTQYFGPGTRLTVL.

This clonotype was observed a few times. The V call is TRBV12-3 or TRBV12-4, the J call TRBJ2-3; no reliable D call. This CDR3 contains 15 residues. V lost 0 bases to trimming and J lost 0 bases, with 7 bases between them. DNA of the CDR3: TGTGCCAGCAGTTTAGCGCCGGAAAGCACAGATACGCAGTATTTT. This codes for CASSLAPESTDTQYF.

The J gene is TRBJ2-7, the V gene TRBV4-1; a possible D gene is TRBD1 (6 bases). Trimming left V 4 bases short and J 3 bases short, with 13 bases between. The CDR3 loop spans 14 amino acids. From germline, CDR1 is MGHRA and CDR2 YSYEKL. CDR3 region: CASSRALGGYEQYF. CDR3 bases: TGCGCCAGCAGCCGAGCCCTAGGGGGCTACGAGCAGTACTTC.

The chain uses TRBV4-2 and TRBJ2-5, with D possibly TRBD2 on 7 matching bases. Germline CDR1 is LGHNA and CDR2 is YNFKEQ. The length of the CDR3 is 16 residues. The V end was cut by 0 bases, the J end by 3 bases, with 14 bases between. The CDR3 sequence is CASSQETRGGEETQYF. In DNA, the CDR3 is TGTGCCAGCAGCCAAGAAACGAGGGGGGGCGAAGAGACCCAGTACTTC.

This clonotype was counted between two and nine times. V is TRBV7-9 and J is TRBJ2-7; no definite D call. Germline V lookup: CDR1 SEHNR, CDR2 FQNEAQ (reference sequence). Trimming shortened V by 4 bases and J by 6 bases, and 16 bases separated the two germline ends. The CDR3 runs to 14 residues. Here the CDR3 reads CASSSIPGTGEQYF. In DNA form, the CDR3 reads TGTGCCAGCAGCTCTATTCCAGGCACGGGCGAGCAGTACTTC. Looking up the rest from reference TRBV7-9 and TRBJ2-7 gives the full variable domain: DTGVSQNPRHKITKRGQNVTFRCDPISEHNRLYWYRQTLGQGPEFLTYFQNEAQLEKSRLLSDRFSAERPKGSFSTLEIQRTEQGDSAMYLCASSSIPGTGEQYFGPGTRLTVT.

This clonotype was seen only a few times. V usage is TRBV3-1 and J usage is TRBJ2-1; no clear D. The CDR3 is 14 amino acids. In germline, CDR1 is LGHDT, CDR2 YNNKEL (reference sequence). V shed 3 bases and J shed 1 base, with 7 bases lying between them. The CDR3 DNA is TGTGCCAGCAGCCACACAGAATCCTACAATGAGCAGTTCTTC. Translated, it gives CASSHTESYNEQFF.

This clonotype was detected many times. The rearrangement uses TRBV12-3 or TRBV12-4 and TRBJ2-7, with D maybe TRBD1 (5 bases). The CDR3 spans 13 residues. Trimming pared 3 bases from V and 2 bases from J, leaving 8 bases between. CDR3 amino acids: CASSFDRAYEQYF. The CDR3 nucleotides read TGTGCCAGCAGTTTCGACAGAGCCTACGAGCAGTACTTC.

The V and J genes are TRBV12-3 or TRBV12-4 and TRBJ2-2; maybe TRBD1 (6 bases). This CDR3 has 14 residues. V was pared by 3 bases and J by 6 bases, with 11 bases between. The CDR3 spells CASSFGTSPGELFF. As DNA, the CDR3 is TGTGCCAGCAGTTTCGGGACAAGCCCCGGGGAGCTGTTTTTT.

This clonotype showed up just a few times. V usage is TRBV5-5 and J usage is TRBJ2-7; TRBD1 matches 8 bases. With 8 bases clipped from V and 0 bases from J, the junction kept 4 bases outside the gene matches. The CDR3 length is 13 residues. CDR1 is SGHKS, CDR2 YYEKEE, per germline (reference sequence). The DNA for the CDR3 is TGTGCCAGTGAGGACAGGGTCTCCTACGAGCAGTACTTC. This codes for CASEDRVSYEQYF.

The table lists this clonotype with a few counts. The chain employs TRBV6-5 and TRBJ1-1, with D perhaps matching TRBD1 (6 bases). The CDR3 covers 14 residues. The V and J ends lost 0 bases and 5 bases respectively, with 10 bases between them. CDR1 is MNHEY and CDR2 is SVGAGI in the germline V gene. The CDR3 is CASSYSQGWTEAFF. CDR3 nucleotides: TGTGCCAGCAGTTACTCGCAGGGGTGGACTGAAGCTTTCTTT.

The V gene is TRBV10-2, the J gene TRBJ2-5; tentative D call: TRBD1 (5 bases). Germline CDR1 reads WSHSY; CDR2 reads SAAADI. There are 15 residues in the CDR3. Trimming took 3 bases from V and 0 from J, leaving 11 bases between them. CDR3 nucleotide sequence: TGCGCCAGCAGTGAAGGGTTCAGGGACCAAGAGACCCAGTACTTC. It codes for CASSEGFRDQETQYF.